The sequence of this TCR beta chain was determined in a study of blood T cell repertoires in COVID-19. Data came from immunoSEQ multiplex PCR; TCRdb stores just in-frame clones and leaves some out. In the table there are 200,000 or so clones, approximately 84% of which are singletons. Trimming took 4 bases from V and 4 from J; bases not matched to a gene: 3. Germline V gene sequence: CDR1 SGHRS, CDR2 YFSETQ. This CDR3 is built from 13 residues. This clonotype was obtained from a woman aged 55 to 70 with acute or convalescent COVID-19. This rearrangement joins TRBV5-1 to TRBJ1-2; TRBD1 matches at 8 bases. Sequenced sample: peripheral blood. The CDR3 sequence is CASSPGGGYGYTF. Here the CDR3 DNA reads TGCGCCAGCAGCCCAGGGGGCGGCTATGGCTACACCTTC.